This T cell receptor beta chain appears in the sequencing data of a study of blood T cell repertoires in COVID-19. Overall study context: Sites in the United States, Italy and Spain provided acute and convalescent COVID-19 samples. The cDNA or gDNA used as material had been derived from T cells, B-cell-depleted T cells, or PBMCs.

How the authors handled the data: Amplification from reference gene primers served as the basis for estimated nucleated cell counts. This table comes from immunoSEQ multiplex PCR, and its TCRdb copy is limited to in-frame clones, with some not included. The DNA was the basis for D and trimming; V, J and clone size are from that table. The table records roughly 72,000 clones, 88% of them present only once. The CDR3 has 15 amino acids. Germline V gene data show CDR1 as MNHEY and CDR2 as SVGAGI. Trimming shortened V by 5 bases and J by 1 base, and 14 bases separated the two germline ends. The TCR was taken from a human donor in a cohort sampled during active COVID-19. Material for sequencing was peripheral blood. The chain joins TRBV6-5 to TRBJ1-1; D ambiguous. CDR3 residues: CASSRPGVGNTEAFF. CDR3 coding DNA: TGTGCCAGCAGTCGCCCCGGGGTGGGGAACACTGAAGCTTTCTTT.